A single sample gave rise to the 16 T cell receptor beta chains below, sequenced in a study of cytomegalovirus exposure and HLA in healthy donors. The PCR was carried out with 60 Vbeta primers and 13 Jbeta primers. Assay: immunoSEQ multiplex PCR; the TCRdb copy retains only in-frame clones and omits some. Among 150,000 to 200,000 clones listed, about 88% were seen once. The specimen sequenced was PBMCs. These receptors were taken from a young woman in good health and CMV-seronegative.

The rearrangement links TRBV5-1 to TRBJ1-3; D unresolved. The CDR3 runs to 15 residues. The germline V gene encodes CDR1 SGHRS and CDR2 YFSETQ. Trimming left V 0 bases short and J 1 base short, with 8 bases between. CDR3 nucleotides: TGCGCCAGCAGCTTGGGATCGGGTTCTGGAAACACCATATATTTT. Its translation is CASSLGSGSGNTIYF.

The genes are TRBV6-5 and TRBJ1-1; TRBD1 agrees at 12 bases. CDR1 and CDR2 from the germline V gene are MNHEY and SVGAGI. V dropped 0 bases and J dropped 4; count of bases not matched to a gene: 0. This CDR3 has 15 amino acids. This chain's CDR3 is CASSYSGQGATEAFF. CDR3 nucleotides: TGTGCCAGCAGTTACTCGGGACAGGGGGCCACTGAAGCTTTCTTT.

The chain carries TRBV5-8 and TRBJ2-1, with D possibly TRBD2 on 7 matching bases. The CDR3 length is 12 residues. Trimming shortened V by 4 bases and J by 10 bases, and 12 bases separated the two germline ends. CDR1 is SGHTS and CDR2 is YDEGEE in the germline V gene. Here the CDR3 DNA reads TGTGCCAGCAGCGCGGGGGCTATAGAGCAGTTCTTC. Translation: CASSAGAIEQFF.

The CDR3 DNA follows: TGTGCCAGCAGTTACAACCAGGGAGGTAACACCGGGGAGCTGTTTTTT. This gives the protein CASSYNQGGNTGELFF. The rearrangement joins TRBV6-6 to TRBJ2-2, with a weak D call TRBD2 (6 bases). V gave up 2 bases and J gave up 2 bases, with 12 bases separating them. CDR1 MNHNY and CDR2 SVGAGI come from the germline V gene (reference sequence). This CDR3 spans 16 amino acids.

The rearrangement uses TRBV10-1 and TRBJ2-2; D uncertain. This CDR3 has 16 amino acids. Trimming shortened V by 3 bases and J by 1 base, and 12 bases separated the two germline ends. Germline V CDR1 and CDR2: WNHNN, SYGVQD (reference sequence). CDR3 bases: TGCGCCAGCAGTGACCAGATTGCACAGAACACCGGGGAGCTGTTTTTT. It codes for CASSDQIAQNTGELFF.

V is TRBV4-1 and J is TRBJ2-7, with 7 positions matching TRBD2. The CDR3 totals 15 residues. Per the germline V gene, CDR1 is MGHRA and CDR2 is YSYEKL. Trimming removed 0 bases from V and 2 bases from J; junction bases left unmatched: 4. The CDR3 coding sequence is TGCGCCAGCAGCCAAGAAACAAGCGGGGCCTACGAGCAGTACTTC. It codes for CASSQETSGAYEQYF.

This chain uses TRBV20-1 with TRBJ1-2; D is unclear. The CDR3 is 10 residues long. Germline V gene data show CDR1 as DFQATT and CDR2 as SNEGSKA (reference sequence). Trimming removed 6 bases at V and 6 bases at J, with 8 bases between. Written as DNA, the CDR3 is TGCAGTGCCGCGGAACATGGCTACACCTTC. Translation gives CSAAEHGYTF.

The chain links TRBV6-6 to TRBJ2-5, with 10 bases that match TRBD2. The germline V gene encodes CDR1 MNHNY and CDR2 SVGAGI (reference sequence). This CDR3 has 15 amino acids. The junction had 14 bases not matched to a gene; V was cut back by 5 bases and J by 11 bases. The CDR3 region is CASSLAGESFREQYF. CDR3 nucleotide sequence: TGTGCCAGCAGTCTAGCGGGAGAGTCTTTTAGGGAGCAGTACTTC.

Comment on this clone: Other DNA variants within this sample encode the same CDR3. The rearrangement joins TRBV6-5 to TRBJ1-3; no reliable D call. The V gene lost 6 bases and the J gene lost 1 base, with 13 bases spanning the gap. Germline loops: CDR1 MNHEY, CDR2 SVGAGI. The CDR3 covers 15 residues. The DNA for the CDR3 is TGTGCCAGCAGCTACACGGGCGGGTCTGGAAACACCATATATTTT. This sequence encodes CASSYTGGSGNTIYF.

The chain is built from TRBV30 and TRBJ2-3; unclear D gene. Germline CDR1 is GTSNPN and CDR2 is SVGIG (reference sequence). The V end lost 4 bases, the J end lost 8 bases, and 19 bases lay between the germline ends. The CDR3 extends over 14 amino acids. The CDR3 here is CAWTPPGVFGTQYF. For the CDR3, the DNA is TGTGCCTGGACCCCACCCGGAGTGTTTGGTACGCAGTATTTT.

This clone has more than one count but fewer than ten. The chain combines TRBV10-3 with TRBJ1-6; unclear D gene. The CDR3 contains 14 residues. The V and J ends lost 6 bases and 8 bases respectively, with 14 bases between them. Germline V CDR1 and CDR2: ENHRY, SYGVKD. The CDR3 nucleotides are TGTGCCATCAGGGTAACAGAGAGGGATTCACCCCTCCACTTT. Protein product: CAIRVTERDSPLHF.

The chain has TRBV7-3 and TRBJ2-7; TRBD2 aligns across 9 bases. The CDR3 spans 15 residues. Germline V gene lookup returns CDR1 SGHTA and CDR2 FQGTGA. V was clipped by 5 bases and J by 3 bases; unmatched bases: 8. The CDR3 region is CASSPTSGSYYEQYF. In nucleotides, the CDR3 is TGTGCCAGCAGCCCGACTAGCGGAAGCTACTACGAGCAGTACTTC.

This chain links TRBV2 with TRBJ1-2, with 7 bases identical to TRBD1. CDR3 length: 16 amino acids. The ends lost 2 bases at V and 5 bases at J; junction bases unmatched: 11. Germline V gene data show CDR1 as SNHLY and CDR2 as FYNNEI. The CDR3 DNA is TGTGCCAGCAGTGAACAGGGGGTTATGTCGTGGTATGGCTACACCTTC. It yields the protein CASSEQGVMSWYGYTF. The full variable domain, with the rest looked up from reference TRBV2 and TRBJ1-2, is EPEVTQTPSHQVTQMGQEVILRCVPISNHLYFYWYRQILGQKVEFLVSFYNNEISEKSEIFDDQFSVERPDGSNFTLKIRSTKLEDSAMYFCASSEQGVMSWYGYTFGSGTRLTVV.

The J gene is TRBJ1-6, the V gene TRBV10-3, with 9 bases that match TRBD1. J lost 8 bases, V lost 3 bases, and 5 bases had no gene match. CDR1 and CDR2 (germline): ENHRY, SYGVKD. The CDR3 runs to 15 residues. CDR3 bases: TGTGCCATCAGTGAAAGGGGACAGGGTTATTCACCCCTCCACTTT. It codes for CAISERGQGYSPLHF.

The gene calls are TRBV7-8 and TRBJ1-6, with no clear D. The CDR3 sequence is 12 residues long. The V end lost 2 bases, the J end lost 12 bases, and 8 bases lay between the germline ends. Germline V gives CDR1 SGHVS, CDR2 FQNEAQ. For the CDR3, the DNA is TGTGCCAGCAGCTTACCCGCGAGACCCCTCCACTTT. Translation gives CASSLPARPLHF.

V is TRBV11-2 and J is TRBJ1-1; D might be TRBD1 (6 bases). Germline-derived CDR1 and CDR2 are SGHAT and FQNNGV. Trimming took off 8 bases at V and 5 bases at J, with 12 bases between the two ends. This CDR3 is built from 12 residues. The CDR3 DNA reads TGTGCCAGCGGAAGGGGGAGTACTGAAGCTTTCTTT. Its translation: CASGRGSTEAFF. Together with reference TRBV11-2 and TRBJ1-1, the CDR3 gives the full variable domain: EAGVAQSPRYKIIEKRQSVAFWCNPISGHATLYWYQQILGQGPKLLIQFQNNGVVDDSQLPKDRFSAERLKGVDSTLKIQPAKLEDSAVYLCASGRGSTEAFFGQGTRLTVV.